This T cell receptor (beta chain) was observed in a study of Tregs in tolerant kidney transplant recipients (dated by TCRdb to 2018 to 2020). Regarding the research as a whole: Transplants used related donors with nonmyeloablative bone marrow transplantation; mixed chimerism was transient in the human trials. Before combined kidney and bone marrow transplantation, this study identified donor-specific regulatory T cells using TCRbeta sequencing and then followed those same cells after transplant.

The CDR3 measures 18 amino acids from cysteine to phenylalanine. CDR3 DNA is the only sequence kept; it has 54 bases, read in frame from the first base. V ends up 1 base short and J 2 bases short, with an unmatched junction base count of 13. Per the germline V gene (reference sequence), SEHNR is the CDR1 and FQNEAQ is the CDR2. According to the study, the label for this sample's time point signals: blood sample drawn before combined kidney and bone marrow transplant. Thawed PBMCs were FACS-sorted into unstimulated Tregs (CD4+CD25+CD127-), CD4+ non-Tregs (CD4+CD25-), CD4 cells and CD8 cells. The patients were a handful of recipients of combined kidney and bone marrow transplants from the ITN036ST trial, and samples were available only for these trial subjects. Healthy control blood was processed by Ficoll density gradient to PBMCs and cryopreserved; patient PBMCs were collected before and after transplant.

Genomic DNA was extracted from sorted cells with the QIAGEN DNeasy Blood and Tissue Kit for TCRbeta CDR3 sequencing. High-throughput TCRbeta CDR3 sequencing, including PCR amplification with bias correction and internal controls, was performed commercially through immunoSEQ. As for the authors' bioinformatics: A unique productive TCRbeta sequence was defined by the CDR3 nucleotide sequence when primers matched, and otherwise by the CDR3 amino acid sequence together with the Vbeta and Jbeta genes. Sorting error was corrected by removing sequences shared between sorted populations at a frequency ratio of 2:1 or less, and the remaining shared sequences were assigned to the higher population. Donor-reactive sequences were defined as at least 5-fold expanded in CFSE-low cells versus unstimulated cells, with frequency of at least 0.01% in CFSE-low cells. Jensen-Shannon divergence calculated on the top 100 TCRbeta sequences ranked by frequency was used to measure repertoire divergence. When a sample had multiple sequencing runs, each run was corrected for sorting error separately and the runs were then pooled. TCRdb took this table from immuneACCESS and kept in-frame rearrangements with V and J called. Such tables lack part of the clones; where checked against another copy, unresolved V genes explain under half of the gap, and the rest is unexplained. V and J calls and clone size follow that table, whereas D and trimming were derived from the DNA. This sample holds about 83,000 clones; 98% were observed only once. The ten largest clones take up approximately 0.52% of the sample.

Broad study findings and their caveats: For some patients the PCR primers changed over time, which made it impossible to compare the samples from those patients at the nucleotide level. Donor-specific Treg expansion exceeded global Treg expansion in tolerant patients, suggesting antigen-driven rather than nonspecific expansion. Expanding Tregs with activated donor B cells appeared to identify the most biologically relevant and donor-specific TCRbeta repertoire. Biological reproducibility was not examined directly, but technical replication error appeared to be minimal. Because the study included only a small number of patients, the results must be confirmed in larger populations and under other immunosuppression protocols.

A word on this clone: The antigen it binds to is not known. Per-nucleotide qualities are absent, and no much larger clonotype sits a single base away.

The chain joins TRBV7-9 to TRBJ2-5; TRBD1 lines up with 7 middle nucleotides. The sequence came from a human donor who received a combined kidney and bone marrow transplant. Sequences were derived from CD4+ T cells from blood, sampled before the transplant. The CDR3 region: CASSLGGQRRWGQETQYF. The DNA reads TGTGCCAGCAGCTTAGGGGGACAGAGGAGATGGGGGCAAGAGACCCAGTACTTC. Extended through the reference TRBV7-9 and TRBJ2-5 proteins, this CDR3 yields the full variable domain: DTGVSQNPRHKITKRGQNVTFRCDPISEHNRLYWYRQTLGQGPEFLTYFQNEAQLEKSRLLSDRFSAERPKGSFSTLEIQRTEQGDSAMYLCASSLGGQRRWGQETQYFGPGTRLLVL.